This T cell receptor (beta chain) was sequenced during a study of control samples from healthy donors and cancer patients. Profiling relied on immunoSEQ multiplex PCR, and the TCRdb table lists in-frame clones only, not all of them. Here the sample spans 170,000 or so clones, around 92% being singletons. This CDR3 contains 16 residues. V shed 0 bases and J shed 4 bases, with 10 bases lying between them. Sequencing was performed on blood. The rearrangement uses TRBV23-1 and TRBJ1-6; the D is unclear. Being an ORF, TRBV23-1 has a function that is uncertain. This receptor was taken from a woman in her 40s in good health. CDR3 residues: CASSQSRREYNSPLHF. The CDR3 nucleotides are TGCGCCAGCAGTCAATCGAGAAGGGAGTATAATTCACCCCTCCACTTT.